This T cell receptor (beta chain) was sequenced for a study of cytomegalovirus exposure and HLA in healthy donors. This CDR3 region has 15 residues. Losses at the gene ends were 6 bases for V and 1 base for J; bases not matched to a gene: 5. CDR1 and CDR2 from the germline V gene are LGHNA and YNFKEQ. PCR involved 60 Vbeta and 13 Jbeta primers. Assay: immunoSEQ multiplex PCR; the TCRdb copy retains only in-frame clones and omits some. In the table there are over 100,000 clones, around 80% of which are singletons. Study-wide points: Common viral pathogens (according to a later analysis) appeared linked to several of the most significant clusters. Fewer than 20,000 TCR beta sequences were associated with HLA alleles at 0.05 false discovery rate in a later analysis. Accurate HLA-A and HLA-B prediction from TCR beta sequences was reported for most subjects.

To note about this clone: As yet, its antigen is unknown.

What was sequenced was PBMCs. The receptor was isolated from a woman aged 35 to 49 in good health and CMV-seronegative. The chain uses TRBV4-2 and TRBJ1-4; 7 nucleotides match TRBD1. Here the CDR3 reads CASSKDRVTNEKLFF. The CDR3 nucleotides read TGTGCCAGCAGTAAAGACAGGGTAACTAATGAAAAACTGTTTTTT.